The 25 T cell receptor beta chains presented below share a single source sample, sequenced in a study of T cells expressing NK-cell markers (dated by TCRdb to 2018 to 2021). Library generation was performed with 5' RACE. TCRdb shows the sequencer as Illumina HiSeq 2000. TCRdb reanalyzed the reads, keeping one entry per CDR3 protein sequence and omitting DNA. In this sample's table one finds around 470,000 distinct CDR3 sequences. The top ten hold more than 1.4% of the sample. The specimen sequenced was blood T cells: a sorted CD56 or NKG2C T cell subset, CD4+ or CD8+ T cells, or bulk PBMC T cells (not recorded which). The receptors originated from a woman in her forties or fifties in good health. Donor details come from another sample of the same person, matched by shared clones.

The genes are TRBV7-9 and TRBJ2-3. CDR3 length: 12 amino acids. Germline CDR1 and CDR2: SEHNR and FQNEAQ (reference sequence). The CDR3 sequence is CASSFPRSTQYF.

The gene calls are TRBV20-1 and TRBJ1-1. The germline CDR1 and CDR2 sequences are DFQATT and SNEGSKA (reference sequence). This CDR3 is built from 12 residues. The CDR3 region is CSARGLVTEAFF.

The CDR3 sequence: CSASGPTRTGAYEQYF. The rearrangement links TRBV20-1 to TRBJ2-7; TCRdb's D call of TRBD2 is untestable without DNA. Per germline, CDR1 DFQATT and CDR2 SNEGSKA (reference sequence). The CDR3 totals 16 residues.

The chain links TRBV5-1 to TRBJ2-5; with no DNA, the TCRdb D assignment of TRBD2 cannot be verified. Germline CDR1 reads SGHRS; CDR2 reads YFSETQ. The CDR3 has 14 amino acids. The CDR3 is CASSFTRGKETQYF.

The chain combines TRBV5-1 with TRBJ2-7; TCRdb calls TRBD2, which cannot be checked without DNA. Germline loops: CDR1 SGHRS, CDR2 YFSETQ. The CDR3 covers 16 residues. The CDR3: CASSSTSGRSSYEQYF.

This chain uses TRBV20-1 with TRBJ2-1; TCRdb outputs TRBD2, but without DNA this stays unchecked. The germline V gene has CDR1 DFQATT and CDR2 SNEGSKA (reference sequence). The CDR3 runs 14 residues. The CDR3 loop reads CSARAGTDYNEQFF.

This rearrangement joins TRBV6-5 to TRBJ2-2; the TCRdb call, TRBD1, lacks DNA for checking. This CDR3 spans 15 amino acids. CDR1 MNHEY and CDR2 SVGAGI come from the germline V gene. CDR3 in amino acids: CASKRQPTNTGELFF.

The rearrangement joins TRBV7-8 to TRBJ1-6. The CDR3 sequence is 15 residues long. The V gene's germline CDR1 is SGHVS and CDR2 FQNEAQ. The CDR3 here is CASSYSGTVNSPLHF.

This sequence joins TRBV9 and TRBJ2-7; TCRdb's D call, TRBD1, is unchecked because there is no DNA. In germline, CDR1 is SGDLS, CDR2 YYNGEE. This CDR3 is built from 15 residues. The CDR3 spells CASSVTGGPLGEQYF. Full variable domain (remainder filled in from reference TRBV9 and TRBJ2-7): DSGVTQTPKHLITATGQRVTLRCSPRSGDLSVYWYQQSLDQGLQFLIQYYNGEERAKGNILERFSAQQFPDLHSELNLSSLELGDSALYFCASSVTGGPLGEQYFGPGTRLTVT.

The chain couples TRBV10-3 to TRBJ1-1; the D call of TRBD1 rests on TCRdb alone, since no DNA is present to check it. The CDR3 sequence is 14 residues long. From germline, CDR1 is ENHRY and CDR2 SYGVKD. The CDR3 protein is CAIRRQGSDTEAFF.

The chain couples TRBV7-2 to TRBJ2-5; TCRdb picks TRBD1, but there is no DNA to check that call. The CDR3 spans 14 residues. In germline, CDR1 is SGHTA, CDR2 FQGNSA. The CDR3 loop reads CASSSTNPLGTQYF.

The chain links TRBV6-1 to TRBJ2-2; absent DNA, TCRdb's TRBD2 call cannot be checked. The CDR3 sequence is 11 residues long. Per germline, CDR1 MNHNS and CDR2 SASEGT. The CDR3 spells CATRLAGELFF.

The chain is built from TRBV21-1 and TRBJ1-1. TRBV21-1 is designated a pseudogene. The CDR3 covers 13 residues. This CDR3 is CASSKAANTEAFF.

The CDR3 is CASRPSGLMNSPLHF. J is TRBJ1-6 and V is TRBV12-3 or TRBV12-4. The CDR3 loop spans 15 amino acids.

V is TRBV7-8 and J is TRBJ2-5; TCRdb designates TRBD2, a call that cannot be tested without DNA. The CDR3 consists of 14 residues. Germline V gives CDR1 SGHVS, CDR2 FQNEAQ. CDR3 region: CASSAPGLEETQYF.

The chain uses TRBV4-1 and TRBJ2-5; the TRBD1 assignment by TCRdb is unverifiable without DNA. The CDR3 is 15 amino acids. Germline CDR1 reads MGHRA; CDR2 reads YSYEKL. The CDR3 loop is CASSQETGESETQYF.

The J gene is TRBJ2-5, the V gene TRBV29-1; the TCRdb D gene call, TRBD2, has no DNA to confirm it. The V gene's germline CDR1 is SQVTM and CDR2 ANQGSEA. The CDR3 is 18 amino acids. CDR3 sequence reads: CSALGGLASGRGRETQYF.

This chain uses TRBV6-1 with TRBJ2-5; checking the TCRdb D call of TRBD1 is not possible without DNA. The V gene's germline CDR1 is MNHNS and CDR2 SASEGT. The CDR3 has 18 residues. CDR3 sequence reads: CASSEWDLQGPIQETQYF.

The genes are TRBV20-1 and TRBJ2-1; TCRdb returns TRBD2, unconfirmable since there is no DNA. The CDR3 is 15 amino acids. The germline V gene has CDR1 DFQATT and CDR2 SNEGSKA (reference sequence). CDR3 loop: CSATRTSATRNEQFF.

The CDR3 region is CASSQLLAGFHNEQFF. The chain employs TRBV3-1 and TRBJ2-1; the D call from TCRdb, TRBD2, cannot be confirmed without DNA. The CDR3 runs to 16 residues. The germline CDR1 and CDR2 sequences are LGHDT and YNNKEL (reference sequence).

The V call is TRBV6-1, the J call TRBJ2-3; the TCRdb call, TRBD1, lacks DNA for checking. The CDR3 runs 14 residues. Germline CDR1 is MNHNS and CDR2 is SASEGT. The CDR3 spells CASSRDRPPDTQYF.

The rearrangement joins TRBV7-8 to TRBJ2-1; the D call from TCRdb, TRBD2, cannot be confirmed without DNA. In germline, CDR1 is SGHVS, CDR2 FQNEAQ. CDR3 length: 13 residues. CDR3 region: CASSQGLALEQFF.

The CDR3 protein is CASSLERLGAHNEQFF. The gene calls are TRBV5-6 and TRBJ2-1. The CDR3 consists of 16 residues. Germline V gives CDR1 SGHDT, CDR2 YYEEEE. Looking up the rest from reference TRBV5-6 and TRBJ2-1 gives the full variable domain: DAGVTQSPTHLIKTRGQQVTLRCSPKSGHDTVSWYQQALGQGPQFIFQYYEEEERQRGNFPDRFSGHQFPNYSSELNVNALLLGDSALYLCASSLERLGAHNEQFFGPGTRLTVL.

The chain is built from TRBV7-9 and TRBJ1-2; TCRdb's D call of TRBD1 is untestable without DNA. Germline V CDR1 and CDR2: SEHNR, FQNEAQ (reference sequence). This CDR3 has 14 amino acids. The CDR3 protein is CASSPGTGDYGYTF.

This chain uses TRBV11-2 with TRBJ2-5; TCRdb calls TRBD1, which cannot be checked without DNA. This CDR3 contains 16 residues. The germline V gene encodes CDR1 SGHAT and CDR2 FQNNGV. CDR3 region: CASSLVGTGGRETQYF.